This TCR beta chain was identified during a study of T cells in localized non-small cell lung cancer. To note about this clone: What it recognizes is unknown.

The method was immunoSEQ multiplex PCR; TCRdb's version includes in-frame clones alone and lacks a portion of them. The table has 25,000 to 35,000 clones, roughly nine tenths seen once. CDR1 and CDR2 (germline): SGHAT, FQNNGV. CDR3 size: 15 residues. V lost 7 bases to trimming and J lost 2 bases; unmatched junction nucleotides: 11. General study findings and limits: Longer overall survival was seen with higher T cell density measured in blood. Uninvolved adjacent lung, not tumor, had the highest T cell clonality.

The J gene is TRBJ2-7, the V gene TRBV11-2, with 7 nucleotides matching TRBD1. The TCR originated in a man aged 40-75 years with stage II lung adenocarcinoma. Material: PBMCs, obtained before any cancer treatment. This CDR3 is CASNPTGVGTYEQYF. The CDR3 DNA sequence: TGTGCCAGCAACCCAACAGGGGTTGGGACCTACGAGCAGTACTTC.